Shown below are 25 T cell receptor beta chains from a single sample sequenced in a study of T-cell reconstitution after alpha-beta-depleted transplantation in children. Unique molecular identifiers tagged the TCRbeta library. TCRdb re-derived calls from the PCR reads in MiXCR, one entry per CDR3 protein. The sample comprises roughly 500,000 distinct CDR3 sequences, less than 35% of which are singletons, and under 3% rests with the top ten. Source: PBMCs from the stem cell graft donor, taken from the stem cell graft. The receptors shown here come from a human donor who donated a stem cell graft to a child with aplastic anemia.

This clonotype was seen a handful of times. J is TRBJ2-1 and V is TRBV6-2 or TRBV6-3; D ambiguous. This CDR3 is 13 amino acids long. V lost 7 bases to trimming and J lost 8 bases, with 15 bases between them. Germline CDR1 is MNHEY and CDR2 is SVGEGT. In DNA form, the CDR3 reads TGTGCCAGCATTCCCCCCGTTTTGGATGAGCAGTTCTTC. Amino acids: CASIPPVLDEQFF.

This clonotype showed up just a few times. The chain recombines TRBV5-1 with TRBJ1-2, with a possible D match to TRBD1 (5 bases). This CDR3 has 14 amino acids. Trimming removed 4 bases at V and 4 bases at J, with 14 bases between. The germline V gene has CDR1 SGHRS and CDR2 YFSETQ. The CDR3 region is CASSQDTGGYGYTF. Written as DNA, the CDR3 is TGCGCCAGCAGCCAGGACACTGGAGGCTATGGCTACACCTTC.

A few counts support this clonotype. The chain combines TRBV5-1 with TRBJ2-1, with TRBD1 matching over 10 bases. Germline lookup yields CDR1 SGHRS and CDR2 YFSETQ. V trimming: 2 bases; J trimming: 6 bases; junction bases outside the gene matches: 5. CDR3 length equals 15 residues. CDR3 nucleotide sequence: TGCGCCAGCAGCTTCGGACAGGGGGGAGGCAATGAGCAGTTCTTC. As protein: CASSFGQGGGNEQFF. Supplemented by reference TRBV5-1 and TRBJ2-1, the full variable domain reads KAGVTQTPRYLIKTRGQQVTLSCSPISGHRSVSWYQQTPGQGLQFLFEYFSETQRNKGNFPGRFSGRQFSNSRSEMNVSTLELGDSALYLCASSFGQGGGNEQFFGPGTRLTVL.

This clonotype was observed a handful of times. The chain has TRBV29-1 and TRBJ1-1; D uncertain. Germline V gene data show CDR1 as SQVTM and CDR2 as ANQGSEA. The CDR3 is 10 residues long. V lost 5 bases and J lost 8, with 9 bases in between. The CDR3 spells CSVLGAEAFF. The CDR3 DNA is TGCAGCGTTTTGGGAGCCGAAGCTTTCTTT.

The chain recombines TRBV6-5 with TRBJ1-5; the D is unclear. Deletions cut 2 bases from V and 0 bases from J, with 11 bases between. This CDR3 has 16 amino acids. CDR1 is MNHEY, CDR2 SVGAGI, per germline. CDR3 DNA: TGTGCCAGCAGTTACCTCGGCGGATATAGCAATCAGCCCCAGCATTTT. This codes for CASSYLGGYSNQPQHF.

The sample holds a few counts of this clonotype. The chain employs TRBV29-1 and TRBJ2-3, with 11 positions matching TRBD2. The CDR3 is 14 residues long. Germline values: CDR1 SQVTM, CDR2 ANQGSEA. J gave up 4 bases and V 5 bases, and 5 bases lay outside the gene matches. The CDR3 loop reads CSVHVSGRADTQYF. The CDR3 region has the DNA TGCAGCGTTCACGTTAGCGGGAGGGCAGATACGCAGTATTTT.

As DNA, the CDR3 is TGTGCCAGCAGCTCGGCGGGGGCAGCCTATGGCTACACCTTC. Residues: CASSSAGAAYGYTF. The rearrangement links TRBV12-3 or TRBV12-4 to TRBJ1-2, with D perhaps matching TRBD1 (6 bases). The CDR3 loop spans 14 amino acids. V lost 6 bases and J lost 4, with 15 bases in between.

The chain joins TRBV19 to TRBJ2-1; D may be TRBD2 (6 bases). Trimming stripped 7 bases from V and 9 bases from J, with 19 bases between. The CDR3 loop spans 14 amino acids. The germline CDR1 and CDR2 sequences are LNHDA and SQIVND (reference sequence). In DNA, the CDR3 is TGTGCCAGTACGTCCCTACTAGCCATGACTGAGCAGTTCTTC. It encodes CASTSLLAMTEQFF.

V and J are TRBV15 and TRBJ2-5; 8 positions agree with TRBD2. V was clipped by 0 bases and J by 5 bases; unmatched bases: 8. The CDR3 consists of 16 residues. In germline, CDR1 is LNHNV, CDR2 YYDKDF (reference sequence). CDR3 sequence (DNA): TGTGCCACCAGCAGAGATCGATTAGCGGGAAGGGAGACCCAGTACTTC. Residues: CATSRDRLAGRETQYF.

The chain links TRBV10-3 to TRBJ2-1, with D maybe TRBD2 (5 bases). CDR1 ENHRY and CDR2 SYGVKD come from the germline V gene. V was trimmed by 8 bases and J by 7 bases, leaving 12 bases between them. The CDR3 runs 12 residues. This chain's CDR3 is CAIGEGPNEQFF. CDR3 sequence (DNA): TGTGCCATCGGCGAGGGCCCTAATGAGCAGTTCTTC.

J is TRBJ2-7 and V is TRBV6-5; D perhaps matches TRBD2 (5 bases). The V and J ends lost 0 bases and 2 bases respectively, with 11 bases between them. Germline V gives CDR1 MNHEY, CDR2 SVGAGI. The CDR3 sequence is 15 residues long. The CDR3 protein is CASSYSSGLPYEQYF. The CDR3 bases are TGTGCCAGCAGTTACTCCAGCGGCCTTCCCTACGAGCAGTACTTC.

The rearrangement links TRBV5-1 to TRBJ1-1; TRBD1 agrees at 7 bases. Germline CDR1 SGHRS, CDR2 YFSETQ. The J segment lost 10 bases and the V segment lost 0 bases, leaving 6 bases of the junction unmatched. This CDR3 has 13 residues. CDR3 coding DNA: TGCGCCAGCAGCTTGGTGGGACAGCGGGGAGCTTTCTTT. This sequence encodes CASSLVGQRGAFF.

The chain joins TRBV12-3 or TRBV12-4 to TRBJ2-1; 9 bases map to TRBD1. V was clipped by 4 bases and J by 8 bases; unmatched bases: 6. The CDR3 runs to 14 residues. CDR3 loop: CASSSGTGFDEQFF. The DNA of the CDR3 is TGTGCCAGCAGTTCAGGGACAGGGTTCGATGAGCAGTTCTTC.

CDR3 loop: CSARFPPGLAGGNTDTQYF. The CDR3 nucleotides read TGCAGTGCTAGATTCCCGCCGGGACTAGCGGGAGGCAACACAGATACGCAGTATTTT. The chain recombines TRBV20-1 with TRBJ2-3; 15 nucleotides align to TRBD2. The CDR3 loop spans 19 amino acids. V was pared by 2 bases and J by 2 bases, with 11 bases of the junction left unmatched. Germline V gives CDR1 DFQATT, CDR2 SNEGSKA (reference sequence).

There are a few counts of this clonotype. The chain recombines TRBV6-1 with TRBJ2-3; 10 positions match TRBD2. The length of the CDR3 is 16 residues. Trimming at V came to 3 bases and at J to 2 bases, leaving 5 bases not matched to a gene. Germline V gene sequence: CDR1 MNHNS, CDR2 SASEGT. As DNA, the CDR3 is TGTGCCAGCAGTGATCTAGCGGGAGCCCCCACAGATACGCAGTATTTT. This translates into CASSDLAGAPTDTQYF.

The V call is TRBV4-3, the J call TRBJ2-1; TRBD1 might be the D (5 bases). Trimming removed 2 bases from V and 0 bases from J, with 17 bases in between. The CDR3 contains 18 residues. Per germline, CDR1 LGHNA and CDR2 YSLEER. CDR3: CASSQSPPGWSSYNEQFF. The CDR3 bases are TGCGCCAGCAGCCAATCTCCACCAGGGTGGAGCTCCTACAATGAGCAGTTCTTC.

This clonotype has more than one count but fewer than ten. The genes are TRBV30 and TRBJ1-3; the D is unclear. Germline-derived CDR1 and CDR2 are GTSNPN and SVGIG (reference sequence). Trimming left V 0 bases short and J 4 bases short, with 16 bases between. The CDR3 covers 16 residues. The CDR3 region has the DNA TGTGCCTGGAGTGTAAACGGTGGAAAGCCAGGAAACACCATATATTTT. It is translated as CAWSVNGGKPGNTIYF. Full variable domain (remainder filled in from reference TRBV30 and TRBJ1-3): SQTIHQWPATLVQPVGSPLSLECTVEGTSNPNLYWYRQAAGRGLQLLFYSVGIGQISSEVPQNLSASRPQDRQFILSSKKLLLSDSGFYLCAWSVNGGKPGNTIYFGEGSWLTVV.

The chain links TRBV4-3 to TRBJ2-1; 7 bases match TRBD2. The CDR3 contains 15 residues. The ends lost 1 base at V and 7 bases at J; junction bases unmatched: 7. Germline V CDR1 and CDR2: LGHNA, YSLEER. CDR3 sequence (DNA): TGCGCCAGCAGCCAAGCCAGCGGGATTCAAAATGAGCAGTTCTTC. This codes for CASSQASGIQNEQFF.

Only a few counts were recorded for this clonotype. This chain connects TRBV2 to TRBJ1-6; D gene unclear. Between the trimmed V and J ends, which lost 5 bases and 6 bases, there was a span of 5 bases. CDR3 size: 12 residues. Germline V gene data show CDR1 as SNHLY and CDR2 as FYNNEI. This CDR3 reads CASSLANSPLHF. In nucleotides, the CDR3 is TGTGCCAGCAGTCTGGCTAATTCACCCCTCCACTTT.

The rearrangement uses TRBV7-2 and TRBJ2-5, with D possibly being TRBD1 (5 bases). Trimming took 5 bases from V and 1 from J, leaving 11 bases between them. This CDR3 has 14 residues. Germline lookup yields CDR1 SGHTA and CDR2 FQGNSA. The DNA for the CDR3 is TGTGCCAGCAGCCGTGGTGGGGCCCAAGAGACCCAGTACTTC. Protein: CASSRGGAQETQYF.

The chain links TRBV7-9 to TRBJ2-5; 8 bases match TRBD1. Germline V CDR1 and CDR2: SEHNR, FQNEAQ (reference sequence). This CDR3 comprises 16 residues. The V and J ends lost 5 bases and 1 base, in that order; junction bases with no gene match: 9. CDR3 protein: CASSPGTGLFQETQYF. CDR3 bases: TGTGCCAGCAGCCCCGGGACAGGACTCTTCCAAGAGACCCAGTACTTC.

This clonotype was counted ten times or more. The rearrangement joins TRBV7-9 to TRBJ1-1, with a possible D match to TRBD1 (5 bases). Germline V gene sequence: CDR1 SEHNR, CDR2 FQNEAQ (reference sequence). The CDR3 covers 16 residues. V shed 5 bases and J shed 1 base, with 17 bases lying between them. DNA for the CDR3: TGTGCCAGCAGCCCCATAGGGGCAGACAAGAACACTGAAGCTTTCTTT. It specifies CASSPIGADKNTEAFF.

This clonotype appeared a few times. The chain recombines TRBV18 with TRBJ1-5; D is ambiguous. The CDR3 extends over 13 amino acids. Trimming shortened V by 6 bases and J by 5 bases, and 11 bases separated the two germline ends. Per germline, CDR1 KGHSH and CDR2 LQKENI. CDR3 protein: CASSPEPDQPQHF. The CDR3 DNA is TGTGCCAGCTCCCCAGAGCCTGATCAGCCCCAGCATTTT.

This chain connects TRBV12-3 or TRBV12-4 to TRBJ1-1; 9 bases align to TRBD1. The CDR3 consists of 17 residues. Trimming took 6 bases from V and 10 from J; bases not matched to a gene: 21. CDR3 nucleotide sequence: TGTGCCAGCAGCCCCATCCTCGCGGGACAGGGAGGGTTTGGAGCTTTCTTT. It codes for CASSPILAGQGGFGAFF.

V is TRBV5-6 and J is TRBJ2-3, with a possible D match to TRBD1 (6 bases). The CDR3 length is 18 residues. CDR1 SGHDT and CDR2 YYEEEE come from the germline V gene. The V end was cut by 2 bases, the J end by 6 bases, with 25 bases between. The CDR3 DNA reads TGTGCCAGCAGCTTTGGAAGCCTCCAGGGACATGCCTTCGATACGCAGTATTTT. It encodes CASSFGSLQGHAFDTQYF.